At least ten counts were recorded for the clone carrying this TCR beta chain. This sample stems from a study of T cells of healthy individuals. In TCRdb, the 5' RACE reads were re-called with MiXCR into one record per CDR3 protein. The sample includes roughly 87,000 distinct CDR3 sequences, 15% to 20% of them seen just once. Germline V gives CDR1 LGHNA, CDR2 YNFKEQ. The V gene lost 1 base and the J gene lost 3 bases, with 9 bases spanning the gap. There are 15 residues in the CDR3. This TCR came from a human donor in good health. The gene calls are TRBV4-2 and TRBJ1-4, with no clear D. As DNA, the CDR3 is TGTGCCAGCAGCCAAGTCCGGGTAGCTAATGAAAAACTGTTTTTT. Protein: CASSQVRVANEKLFF.